Listed below are T cell receptor beta chains from one sample, sequenced in a study of blood T cell repertoires in COVID-19. This table comes from immunoSEQ multiplex PCR, and its TCRdb copy is limited to in-frame clones, with some not included. Of 650,000 to 800,000 clones in the sample, 70% to 90% are singletons; the top ten hold over 0.2%. The sample taken for sequencing was peripheral blood. These receptors all come from a woman aged 18 to 35 with acute or convalescent COVID-19. Each CDR3 is given with its conserved first and last residue. The order of the fields is V gene, CDR3 length, D gene, clone size, J gene, CDR3 protein, CDR3 DNA. D genes are given only for firm matches. The listing skips clone size in some rows; elsewhere it reads once, few, many or a size class.

V gene: TRBV6-1
CDR3 length: 14
D gene: -
clone size: once
J gene: TRBJ2-1
CDR3 protein: CASSEQSGSMGQFF
CDR3 DNA: TGTGCCAGCAGTGAACAGTCCGGGTCAATGGGGCAGTTCTTC

V gene: TRBV19
CDR3 length: 16
D gene: -
clone size: -
J gene: TRBJ2-4
CDR3 protein: CASSIAGNQAKNIQYF
CDR3 DNA: TGTGCCAGTAGTATTGCAGGGAACCAAGCCAAAAACATTCAGTACTTC

V gene: TRBV27
CDR3 length: 16
D gene: -
clone size: few
J gene: TRBJ1-1
CDR3 protein: CASSPRLKARASEAFF
CDR3 DNA: TGTGCCAGCAGTCCCCGCTTAAAAGCCAGGGCCTCTGAAGCTTTCTTT

V gene: TRBV27
CDR3 length: 21
D gene: TRBD2
clone size: once
J gene: TRBJ2-2
CDR3 protein: CASSFCLLRVAMGREGRELFF
CDR3 DNA: TGTGCCAGCAGTTTTTGCTTATTGAGGGTTGCGATGGGCAGGGAGGGCCGGGAGCTGTTTTTT

V gene: TRBV3-1/TRBV3-2
CDR3 length: 13
D gene: -
clone size: -
J gene: TRBJ1-2
CDR3 protein: CASSQGGNYGYTF
CDR3 DNA: TGTGCCAGCAGCCAAGGCGGAAACTATGGCTACACCTTC

V gene: TRBV12-3/TRBV12-4
CDR3 length: 13
D gene: -
clone size: -
J gene: TRBJ1-5
CDR3 protein: CASSFRFNQPQHF
CDR3 DNA: TGTGCCAGCAGTTTCCGTTTCAATCAGCCCCAGCATTTT

V gene: TRBV5-5
CDR3 length: 12
D gene: TRBD1
clone size: -
J gene: TRBJ2-7
CDR3 protein: CASSFTGEEQYF
CDR3 DNA: TGTGCCAGCAGCTTTACAGGGGAGGAGCAGTACTTC

V gene: TRBV19
CDR3 length: 14
D gene: -
clone size: -
J gene: TRBJ1-2
CDR3 protein: CASIGDGTGYGYTF
CDR3 DNA: TGTGCCAGTATTGGGGACGGGACTGGATATGGCTACACCTTC

V gene: TRBV5-1
CDR3 length: 13
D gene: -
clone size: -
J gene: TRBJ1-5
CDR3 protein: CAILQGFDQPQHF
CDR3 DNA: TGCGCCATCCTCCAGGGATTCGATCAGCCCCAGCATTTT

V gene: TRBV5-4
CDR3 length: 15
D gene: TRBD2
clone size: -
J gene: TRBJ2-1
CDR3 protein: CASSLDGGAYNEQFF
CDR3 DNA: TGTGCCAGCAGCTTGGACGGGGGGGCCTACAATGAGCAGTTCTTC

V gene: TRBV12-3/TRBV12-4
CDR3 length: 13
D gene: TRBD1
clone size: once
J gene: TRBJ1-1
CDR3 protein: CATGGQGDVEAFF
CDR3 DNA: TGTGCCACCGGAGGACAGGGGGATGTTGAAGCTTTCTTT

V gene: TRBV6-5
CDR3 length: 15
D gene: -
clone size: -
J gene: TRBJ1-2
CDR3 protein: CASSLGPQANYGYTF
CDR3 DNA: TGTGCCAGCAGTTTGGGGCCTCAAGCTAACTATGGCTACACCTTC

V gene: TRBV27
CDR3 length: 13
D gene: -
clone size: -
J gene: TRBJ2-3
CDR3 protein: CASSLPTGDTQYF
CDR3 DNA: TGTGCCAGCAGTCTCCCCACCGGGGATACGCAGTATTTT

V gene: TRBV7-9
CDR3 length: 14
D gene: TRBD1
clone size: few
J gene: TRBJ1-5
CDR3 protein: CASSGGQLNQPQHF
CDR3 DNA: TGTGCCAGCAGCGGGGGACAGCTAAATCAGCCCCAGCATTTT

V gene: TRBV29-1
CDR3 length: 15
D gene: TRBD2
clone size: -
J gene: TRBJ2-7
CDR3 protein: CSAPPRGRSGGVQYF
CDR3 DNA: TGCAGCGCCCCCCCACGGGGCAGGTCGGGGGGTGTGCAGTACTTC

V gene: TRBV6-4
CDR3 length: 15
D gene: TRBD2
clone size: -
J gene: TRBJ2-3
CDR3 protein: CASSEGRGTTDTQYF
CDR3 DNA: TGTGCCAGCAGTGAAGGGCGGGGGACCACAGATACGCAGTATTTT

V gene: TRBV6-6
CDR3 length: 14
D gene: -
clone size: -
J gene: TRBJ1-5
CDR3 protein: CASRATYSNQPQHF
CDR3 DNA: TGTGCCAGCAGAGCTACCTATAGCAATCAGCCCCAGCATTTT

V gene: TRBV18
CDR3 length: 15
D gene: TRBD2
clone size: -
J gene: TRBJ2-3
CDR3 protein: CASSPGEGRTDTQYF
CDR3 DNA: TGTGCCAGCTCACCAGGGGAGGGGCGCACAGATACGCAGTATTTT

V gene: TRBV9
CDR3 length: 13
D gene: TRBD1
clone size: -
J gene: TRBJ1-2
CDR3 protein: CASSLGQGNGYTF
CDR3 DNA: TGTGCCAGCAGCCTTGGACAGGGGAATGGCTACACCTTC

V gene: TRBV12-5
CDR3 length: 14
D gene: -
clone size: -
J gene: TRBJ1-2
CDR3 protein: CASGLGGGLDGYTF
CDR3 DNA: TGTGCTAGTGGTTTGGGAGGGGGATTGGATGGCTACACCTTC

V gene: TRBV4-1
CDR3 length: 15
D gene: -
clone size: -
J gene: TRBJ2-3
CDR3 protein: CASSQVGGATDTQYF
CDR3 DNA: TGCGCCAGCAGCCAAGTAGGCGGGGCAACAGATACGCAGTATTTT

V gene: TRBV18
CDR3 length: 13
D gene: TRBD1
clone size: -
J gene: TRBJ1-1
CDR3 protein: CASTRQGMDEAFF
CDR3 DNA: TGTGCCAGCACACGACAGGGAATGGATGAAGCTTTCTTT

V gene: TRBV27
CDR3 length: 12
D gene: TRBD1
clone size: -
J gene: TRBJ1-6
CDR3 protein: CATGQYNSPLHF
CDR3 DNA: TGTGCCACGGGACAGTATAATTCACCCCTCCACTTT

V gene: TRBV27
CDR3 length: 19
D gene: TRBD1
clone size: -
J gene: TRBJ2-7
CDR3 protein: CASSPIPRVDRGIQYEQYF
CDR3 DNA: TGTGCCAGCAGTCCGATCCCCCGTGTCGACAGGGGCATTCAATACGAGCAGTACTTC

V gene: TRBV25-1
CDR3 length: 10
D gene: -
clone size: -
J gene: TRBJ1-1
CDR3 protein: CASMGVRAFF
CDR3 DNA: TGTGCCAGCATGGGAGTTCGAGCTTTCTTT

V gene: TRBV4-2
CDR3 length: 16
D gene: TRBD2
clone size: -
J gene: TRBJ2-4
CDR3 protein: CASSPSPGGLKNIQYF
CDR3 DNA: TGTGCCAGCAGCCCCAGCCCGGGGGGGCTCAAAAACATTCAGTACTTC

V gene: TRBV2
CDR3 length: 15
D gene: -
clone size: -
J gene: TRBJ2-3
CDR3 protein: CASPNRGTSTDTQYF
CDR3 DNA: TGTGCCAGCCCTAACCGGGGAACGTCGACAGATACGCAGTATTTT

V gene: TRBV5-4
CDR3 length: 14
D gene: -
clone size: -
J gene: TRBJ1-2
CDR3 protein: CASSLRGSRGGYTF
CDR3 DNA: TGTGCCAGCAGCTTGCGCGGGAGTCGCGGCGGCTACACCTTC

V gene: TRBV7-2
CDR3 length: 15
D gene: -
clone size: -
J gene: TRBJ1-5
CDR3 protein: CASSFAGGRGRPQHF
CDR3 DNA: TGTGCCAGCAGCTTCGCGGGGGGCAGAGGCCGGCCCCAGCATTTT

V gene: TRBV6-5
CDR3 length: 14
D gene: TRBD1
clone size: -
J gene: TRBJ2-1
CDR3 protein: CASSPNRGYNEQFF
CDR3 DNA: TGTGCCAGCAGCCCGAACAGGGGTTACAATGAGCAGTTCTTC

V gene: TRBV6-1
CDR3 length: 14
D gene: TRBD2
clone size: once
J gene: TRBJ2-1
CDR3 protein: CASSEWTSVNEQFF
CDR3 DNA: TGTGCCAGCAGTGAGTGGACTAGCGTTAATGAGCAGTTCTTC

V gene: TRBV5-6
CDR3 length: 14
D gene: -
clone size: -
J gene: TRBJ2-7
CDR3 protein: CASSLAGSSYEQYF
CDR3 DNA: TGTGCCAGCAGCTTGGCGGGGAGCTCCTACGAGCAGTACTTC

V gene: TRBV4-1
CDR3 length: 18
D gene: -
clone size: -
J gene: TRBJ1-5
CDR3 protein: CASSQDWQGKTSNQPQHF
CDR3 DNA: TGCGCCAGCAGCCAAGATTGGCAGGGGAAGACTAGCAATCAGCCCCAGCATTTT

V gene: TRBV7-8
CDR3 length: 16
D gene: -
clone size: once
J gene: TRBJ1-2
CDR3 protein: CASSPRTEKYNYGYTF
CDR3 DNA: TGTGCCAGCAGCCCCCGGACAGAAAAATATAACTATGGCTACACCTTC

V gene: TRBV4-1
CDR3 length: 13
D gene: -
clone size: -
J gene: TRBJ1-1
CDR3 protein: CASSLRGGTEAFF
CDR3 DNA: TGCGCCAGCAGCCTTCGAGGGGGAACTGAAGCTTTCTTT

V gene: TRBV4-1
CDR3 length: 15
D gene: TRBD2
clone size: -
J gene: TRBJ2-3
CDR3 protein: CASSQYSGVEDTQYF
CDR3 DNA: TGCGCCAGCAGCCAATATAGCGGGGTAGAAGATACGCAGTATTTT

V gene: TRBV30
CDR3 length: 13
D gene: TRBD1
clone size: once
J gene: TRBJ2-7
CDR3 protein: CAWSPGTGGEQYF
CDR3 DNA: TGTGCCTGGTCCCCCGGGACAGGGGGCGAGCAGTACTTC

V gene: TRBV6-5
CDR3 length: 12
D gene: -
clone size: -
J gene: TRBJ1-5
CDR3 protein: CASTAGSQPQHF
CDR3 DNA: TGTGCCAGCACAGCAGGGTCTCAGCCCCAGCATTTT

V gene: TRBV24-1
CDR3 length: 13
D gene: -
clone size: -
J gene: TRBJ2-1
CDR3 protein: CATSEGGGNEQFF
CDR3 DNA: TGTGCCACCAGTGAAGGGGGGGGGAATGAGCAGTTCTTC

V gene: TRBV28
CDR3 length: 13
D gene: -
clone size: -
J gene: TRBJ2-7
CDR3 protein: CASSSGTSNRRYF
CDR3 DNA: TGTGCCAGCAGCTCCGGGACATCCAATCGGCGGTACTTC

V gene: TRBV30
CDR3 length: 12
D gene: -
clone size: -
J gene: TRBJ1-2
CDR3 protein: CASEVANYGYTF
CDR3 DNA: TGTGCCAGCGAGGTGGCTAACTATGGCTACACCTTC

V gene: TRBV11-3
CDR3 length: 15
D gene: TRBD2
clone size: -
J gene: TRBJ2-5
CDR3 protein: CASSHSPTSGGTQYF
CDR3 DNA: TGTGCCAGCAGCCACTCCCCTACTAGCGGGGGGACCCAGTACTTC

V gene: TRBV4-1
CDR3 length: 16
D gene: -
clone size: -
J gene: TRBJ1-1
CDR3 protein: CASSQDSAPLNTEAFF
CDR3 DNA: TGCGCCAGCAGCCAAGATTCAGCGCCTTTGAACACTGAAGCTTTCTTT

V gene: TRBV5-1
CDR3 length: 15
D gene: -
clone size: -
J gene: TRBJ2-1
CDR3 protein: CASSLAEPGYNEQFF
CDR3 DNA: TGCGCCAGCAGCTTGGCTGAGCCGGGCTACAATGAGCAGTTCTTC

V gene: TRBV7-9
CDR3 length: 15
D gene: TRBD2
clone size: -
J gene: TRBJ2-7
CDR3 protein: CASSPGPTSVYEQYF
CDR3 DNA: TGTGCCAGCAGCCCTGGGCCGACTAGCGTCTACGAGCAGTACTTC

V gene: TRBV4-3
CDR3 length: 17
D gene: TRBD2
clone size: -
J gene: TRBJ2-1
CDR3 protein: CASSQGGRSGGYNEQFF
CDR3 DNA: TGCGCCAGCAGCCAAGGGGGCCGCAGCGGGGGCTACAATGAGCAGTTCTTC

V gene: TRBV5-5
CDR3 length: 13
D gene: -
clone size: -
J gene: TRBJ1-4
CDR3 protein: CASRPATREKLFF
CDR3 DNA: TGTGCCAGCAGACCAGCGACGCGAGAAAAACTGTTTTTT

V gene: TRBV11-2
CDR3 length: 17
D gene: TRBD1
clone size: -
J gene: TRBJ1-3
CDR3 protein: CASSTRSTGASGNTIYF
CDR3 DNA: TGTGCCAGCAGCACCCGATCCACAGGGGCGTCTGGAAACACCATATATTTT

V gene: TRBV28
CDR3 length: 17
D gene: -
clone size: -
J gene: TRBJ1-5
CDR3 protein: CASSFPLSGGRNQPQHF
CDR3 DNA: TGTGCCAGCAGTTTTCCCCTCAGCGGGGGGCGCAATCAGCCCCAGCATTTT

V gene: TRBV7-2
CDR3 length: 13
D gene: -
clone size: -
J gene: TRBJ1-2
CDR3 protein: CASSLEQGRGYTF
CDR3 DNA: TGTGCCAGCAGCTTAGAACAGGGAAGAGGCTACACCTTC

V gene: TRBV7-9
CDR3 length: 15
D gene: -
clone size: -
J gene: TRBJ1-3
CDR3 protein: CANEKGKEGGNTIYF
CDR3 DNA: TGTGCCAACGAAAAGGGGAAGGAAGGAGGAAACACCATATATTTT